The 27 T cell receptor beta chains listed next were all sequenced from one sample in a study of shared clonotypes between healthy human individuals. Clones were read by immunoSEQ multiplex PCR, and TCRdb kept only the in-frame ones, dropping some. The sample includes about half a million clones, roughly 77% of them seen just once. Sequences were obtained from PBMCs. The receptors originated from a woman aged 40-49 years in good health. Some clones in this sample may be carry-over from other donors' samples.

The CDR3 DNA reads TGCGCCAGCAGCCGCCCCCGGGGGCGCAATGAGCAGTTCTTC. Protein sequence: CASSRPRGRNEQFF. V is TRBV4-1 and J is TRBJ2-1, with D perhaps matching TRBD1 or TRBD2 (6 bases each). Germline lookup yields CDR1 MGHRA and CDR2 YSYEKL. This CDR3 has 14 amino acids. V lost 4 bases and J 6 bases, leaving 13 bases between the germline ends.

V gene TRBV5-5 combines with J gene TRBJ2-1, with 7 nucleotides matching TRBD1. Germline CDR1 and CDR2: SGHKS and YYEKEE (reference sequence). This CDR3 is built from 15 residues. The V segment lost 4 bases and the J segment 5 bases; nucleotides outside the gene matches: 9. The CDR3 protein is CASSPIDRVNNEQFF. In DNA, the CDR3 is TGTGCCAGCAGCCCCATTGACAGGGTAAACAATGAGCAGTTCTTC.

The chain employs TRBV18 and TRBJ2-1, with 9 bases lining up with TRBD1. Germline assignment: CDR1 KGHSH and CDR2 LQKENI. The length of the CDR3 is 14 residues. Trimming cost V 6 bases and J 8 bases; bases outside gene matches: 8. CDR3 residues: CASSPGQGFHEQFF. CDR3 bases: TGTGCCAGCTCGCCGGGACAGGGTTTCCATGAGCAGTTCTTC.

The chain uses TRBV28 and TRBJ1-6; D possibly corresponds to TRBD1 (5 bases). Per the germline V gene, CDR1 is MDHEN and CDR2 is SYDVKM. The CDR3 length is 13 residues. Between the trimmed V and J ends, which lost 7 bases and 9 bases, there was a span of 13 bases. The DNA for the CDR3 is TGTGCCAGCAAGGGACCTGGAGGTTCACCCCTCCACTTT. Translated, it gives CASKGPGGSPLHF.

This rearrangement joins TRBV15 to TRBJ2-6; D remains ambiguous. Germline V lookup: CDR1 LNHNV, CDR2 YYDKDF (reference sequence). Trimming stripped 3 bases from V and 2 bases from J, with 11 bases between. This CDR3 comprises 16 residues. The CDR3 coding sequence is TGTGCCACCAGCAGGGATAGACTTGCTGGGGCCAACGTCCTGACTTTC. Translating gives CATSRDRLAGANVLTF.

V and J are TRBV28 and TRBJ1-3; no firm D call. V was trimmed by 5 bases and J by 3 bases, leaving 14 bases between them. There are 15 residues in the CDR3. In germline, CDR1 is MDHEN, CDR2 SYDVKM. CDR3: CASSPQLGRGNTIYF. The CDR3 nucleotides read TGTGCCAGCAGTCCTCAACTTGGACGTGGAAACACCATATATTTT.

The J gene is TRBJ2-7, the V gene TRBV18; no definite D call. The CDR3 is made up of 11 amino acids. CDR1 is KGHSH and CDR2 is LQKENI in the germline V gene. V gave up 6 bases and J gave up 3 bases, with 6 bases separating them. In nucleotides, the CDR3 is TGTGCCAGCTCGCCAGACTACGAGCAGTACTTC. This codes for CASSPDYEQYF.

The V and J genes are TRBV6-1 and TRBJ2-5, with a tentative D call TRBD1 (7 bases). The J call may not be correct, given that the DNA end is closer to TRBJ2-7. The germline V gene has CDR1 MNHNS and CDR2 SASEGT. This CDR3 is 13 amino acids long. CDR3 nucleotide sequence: TGTGCCAGCATGACCGGAGGGGGCGACGAGCAGTACTTC. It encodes CASMTGGGDEQYF.

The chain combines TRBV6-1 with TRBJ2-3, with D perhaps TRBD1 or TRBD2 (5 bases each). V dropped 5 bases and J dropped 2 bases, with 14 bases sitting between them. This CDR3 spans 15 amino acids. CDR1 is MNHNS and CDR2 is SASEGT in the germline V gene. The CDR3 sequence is CASSTDGASTDTQYF. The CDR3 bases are TGTGCCAGCAGTACCGACGGGGCCTCCACAGATACGCAGTATTTT.

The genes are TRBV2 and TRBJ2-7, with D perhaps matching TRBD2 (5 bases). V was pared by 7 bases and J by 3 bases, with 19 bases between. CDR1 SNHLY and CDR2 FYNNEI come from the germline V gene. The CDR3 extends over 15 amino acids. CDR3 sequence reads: CASTPRGSNFYEQYF. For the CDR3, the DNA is TGTGCCAGCACCCCCCGGGGTTCGAACTTCTACGAGCAGTACTTC.

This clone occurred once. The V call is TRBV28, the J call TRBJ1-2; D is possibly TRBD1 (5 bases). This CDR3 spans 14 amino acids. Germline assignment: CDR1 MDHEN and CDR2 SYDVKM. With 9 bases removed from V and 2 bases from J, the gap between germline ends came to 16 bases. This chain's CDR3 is CASLMGGVNYGYTF. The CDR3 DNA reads TGTGCCAGTCTTATGGGGGGGGTGAACTATGGCTACACCTTC.

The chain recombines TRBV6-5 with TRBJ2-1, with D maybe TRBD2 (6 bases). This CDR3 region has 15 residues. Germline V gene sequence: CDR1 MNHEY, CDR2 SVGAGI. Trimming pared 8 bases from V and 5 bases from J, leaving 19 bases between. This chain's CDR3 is CASSTGTGVNNEQFF. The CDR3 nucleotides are TGTGCCAGCTCTACCGGGACTGGAGTGAACAATGAGCAGTTCTTC.

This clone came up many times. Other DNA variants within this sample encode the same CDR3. The CDR3 DNA reads TGCGCCAGCAGCTCACTAGCGGGAGGTACAGATACGCAGTATTTT. Protein product: CASSSLAGGTDTQYF. This chain joins TRBV5-1 and TRBJ2-3; 12 nucleotides match TRBD2. Germline V CDR1 and CDR2: SGHRS, YFSETQ. V lost 3 bases, J lost 3 bases, and 2 bases stayed unmatched. This CDR3 contains 15 residues.

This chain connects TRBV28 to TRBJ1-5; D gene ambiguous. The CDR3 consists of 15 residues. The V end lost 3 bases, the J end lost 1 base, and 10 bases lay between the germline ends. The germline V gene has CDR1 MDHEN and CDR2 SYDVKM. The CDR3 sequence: CASSLFGPSNQPQHF. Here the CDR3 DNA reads TGTGCCAGCAGTTTGTTTGGGCCGAGCAATCAGCCCCAGCATTTT.

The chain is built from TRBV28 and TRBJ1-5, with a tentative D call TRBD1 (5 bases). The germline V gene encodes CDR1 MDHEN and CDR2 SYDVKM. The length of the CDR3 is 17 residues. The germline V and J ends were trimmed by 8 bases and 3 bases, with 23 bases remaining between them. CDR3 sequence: CASRWGPRRALNQPQHF. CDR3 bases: TGTGCCAGCCGGTGGGGACCTAGACGGGCCCTCAATCAGCCCCAGCATTTT.

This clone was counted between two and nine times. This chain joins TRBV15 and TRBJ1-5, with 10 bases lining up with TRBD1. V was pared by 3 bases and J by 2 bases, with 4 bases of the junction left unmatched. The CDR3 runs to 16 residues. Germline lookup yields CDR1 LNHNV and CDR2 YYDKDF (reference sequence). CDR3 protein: CATSRGDRGGNQPQHF. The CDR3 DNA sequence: TGTGCCACCAGCAGGGGGGACAGGGGTGGCAATCAGCCCCAGCATTTT. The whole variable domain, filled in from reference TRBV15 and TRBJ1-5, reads DAMVIQNPRYQVTQFGKPVTLSCSQTLNHNVMYWYQQKSSQAPKLLFHYYDKDFNNEADTPDNFQSRRPNTSFCFLDIRSPGLGDTAMYLCATSRGDRGGNQPQHFGDGTRLSIL.

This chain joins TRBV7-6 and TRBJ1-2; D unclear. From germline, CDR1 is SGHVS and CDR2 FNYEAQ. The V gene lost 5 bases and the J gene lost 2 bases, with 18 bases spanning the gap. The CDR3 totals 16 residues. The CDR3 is CASSPAWGIFNYGYTF. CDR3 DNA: TGTGCCAGCAGCCCGGCCTGGGGAATATTCAACTATGGCTACACCTTC.

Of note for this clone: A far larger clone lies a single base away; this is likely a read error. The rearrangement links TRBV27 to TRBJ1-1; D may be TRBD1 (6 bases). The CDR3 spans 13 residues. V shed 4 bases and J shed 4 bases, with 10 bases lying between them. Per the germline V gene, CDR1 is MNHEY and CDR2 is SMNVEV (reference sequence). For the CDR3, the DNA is TGTGCCAGCAGTTCCACAGGGAGCACTGAAGCTTTCTTT. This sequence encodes CASSSTGSTEAFF.

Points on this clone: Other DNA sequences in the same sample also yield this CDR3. CDR3: CASSLGVYEQYF. The DNA for the CDR3 is TGTGCCAGCAGCTTGGGGGTCTACGAGCAGTACTTC. The J gene is TRBJ2-7, the V gene TRBV5-5; no definite D call. V lost 0 bases, J lost 3 bases, and 4 bases lay in between. Per germline, CDR1 SGHKS and CDR2 YYEKEE (reference sequence). This CDR3 has 12 amino acids. The full variable domain, in which reference TRBV5-5 and TRBJ2-7 provide the parts outside the CDR3, is DAGVTQSPTHLIKTRGQQVTLRCSPISGHKSVSWYQQVLGQGPQFIFQYYEKEERGRGNFPDRFSARQFPNYSSELNVNALLLGDSALYLCASSLGVYEQYFGPGTRLTVT.

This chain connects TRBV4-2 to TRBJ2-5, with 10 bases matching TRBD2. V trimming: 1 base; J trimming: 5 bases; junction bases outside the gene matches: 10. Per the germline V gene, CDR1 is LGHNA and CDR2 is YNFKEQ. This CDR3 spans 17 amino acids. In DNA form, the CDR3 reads TGTGCCAGCAGCCAAGCATTGAGGGCGGGACTAGCGGAGACCCAGTACTTC. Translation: CASSQALRAGLAETQYF.

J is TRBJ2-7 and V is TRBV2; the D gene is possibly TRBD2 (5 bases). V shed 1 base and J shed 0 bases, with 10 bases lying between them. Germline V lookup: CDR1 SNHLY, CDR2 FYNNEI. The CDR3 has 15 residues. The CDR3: CASSEGGIPSYEQYF. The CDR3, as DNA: TGTGCCAGCAGTGAAGGAGGGATACCCTCCTACGAGCAGTACTTC.

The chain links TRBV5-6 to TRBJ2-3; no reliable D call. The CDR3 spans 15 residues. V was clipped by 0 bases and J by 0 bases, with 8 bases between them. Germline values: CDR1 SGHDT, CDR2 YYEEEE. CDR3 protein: CASSLVEASTDTQYF. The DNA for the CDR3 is TGTGCCAGCAGCTTGGTAGAAGCTAGCACAGATACGCAGTATTTT.

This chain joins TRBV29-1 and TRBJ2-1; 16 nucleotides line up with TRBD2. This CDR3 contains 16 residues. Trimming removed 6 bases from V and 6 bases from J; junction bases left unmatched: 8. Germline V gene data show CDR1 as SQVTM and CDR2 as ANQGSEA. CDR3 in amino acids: CSVGTSGRVYSNEQFF. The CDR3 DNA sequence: TGCAGCGTGGGGACTAGCGGGAGGGTTTACAGCAATGAGCAGTTCTTC.

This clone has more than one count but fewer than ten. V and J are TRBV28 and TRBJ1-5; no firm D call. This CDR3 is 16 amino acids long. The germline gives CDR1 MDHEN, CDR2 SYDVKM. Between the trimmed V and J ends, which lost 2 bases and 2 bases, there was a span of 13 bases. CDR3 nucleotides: TGTGCCAGCAGTTTACCGGACGGGCTAGGCAATCAGCCCCAGCATTTT. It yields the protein CASSLPDGLGNQPQHF.

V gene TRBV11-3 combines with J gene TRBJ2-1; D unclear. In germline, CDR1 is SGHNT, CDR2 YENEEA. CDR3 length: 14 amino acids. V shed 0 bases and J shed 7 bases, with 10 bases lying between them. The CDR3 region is CASSLDLSRNEQFF. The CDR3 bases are TGTGCCAGCAGCTTAGATCTCTCGAGGAATGAGCAGTTCTTC.

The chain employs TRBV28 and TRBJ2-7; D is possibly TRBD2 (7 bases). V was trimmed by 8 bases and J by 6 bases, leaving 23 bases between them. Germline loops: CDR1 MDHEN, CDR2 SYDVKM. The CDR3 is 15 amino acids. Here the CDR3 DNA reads TGTGCCAGCTCTAGGGGGGGCAGGGTCGGGATCGAGCAGTACTTC. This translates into CASSRGGRVGIEQYF.

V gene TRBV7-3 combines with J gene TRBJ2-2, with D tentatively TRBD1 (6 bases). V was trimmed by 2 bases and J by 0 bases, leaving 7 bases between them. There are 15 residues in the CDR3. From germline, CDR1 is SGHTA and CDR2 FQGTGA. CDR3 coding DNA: TGTGCCAGCAGCTTAGGACAGTCGAACACCGGGGAGCTGTTTTTT. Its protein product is CASSLGQSNTGELFF. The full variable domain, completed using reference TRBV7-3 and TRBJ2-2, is GAGVSQTPSNKVTEKGKYVELRCDPISGHTALYWYRQSLGQGPEFLIYFQGTGAADDSGLPNDRFFAVRPEGSVSTLKIQRTERGDSAVYLCASSLGQSNTGELFFGEGSRLTVL.